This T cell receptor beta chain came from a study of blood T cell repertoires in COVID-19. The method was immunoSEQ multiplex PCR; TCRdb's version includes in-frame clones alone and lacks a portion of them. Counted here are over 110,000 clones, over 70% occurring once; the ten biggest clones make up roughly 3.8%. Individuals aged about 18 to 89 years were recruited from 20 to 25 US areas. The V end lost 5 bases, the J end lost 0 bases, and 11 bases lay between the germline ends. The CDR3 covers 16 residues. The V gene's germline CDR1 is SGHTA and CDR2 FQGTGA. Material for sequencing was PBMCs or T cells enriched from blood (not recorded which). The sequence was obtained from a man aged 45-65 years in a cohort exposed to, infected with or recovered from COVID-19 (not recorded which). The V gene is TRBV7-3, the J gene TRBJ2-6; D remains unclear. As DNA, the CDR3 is TGTGCCAGCAGCAGAATGGCAAACTCTGGGGCCAACGTCCTGACTTTC. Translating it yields CASSRMANSGANVLTF.